This T cell receptor (beta chain) was identified during a study of T cells after yellow fever vaccination. Study-wide background: Preparation of the low-cell-number fractions used SMART-Seq v4 Ultra Low Input.

CDR3 size: 15 residues. The V and J ends lost 2 bases and 6 bases respectively, with 15 bases between them. Per the germline V gene, CDR1 is MNHEY and CDR2 is SMNVEV (reference sequence). Study-wide results and caveats: The CD4 compartment and the CD8 compartment contained a small share of clonotypes in common.

The sample holds many counts of this clonotype. Generation of TCR cDNA used 5'RACE template switching (which added a universal primer site and UMIs). MiXCR, applied by TCRdb to the 5' RACE reads, yields one record per CDR3 protein. Of 40,000 to 55,000 distinct CDR3 sequences in the sample, about 6.6% were seen once. This specimen consisted of CD8+ T cells not binding an NS4B(214-222) dextramer, sorted from PBMCs, obtained roughly 47 days after the first yellow fever vaccination. The TCR sequence derives from a man younger than 35 who received the YFV17D yellow fever vaccine. The chain links TRBV27 to TRBJ2-3; D unresolved. CDR3: CASSLGPLALDTQYF. The CDR3 DNA reads as TGTGCCAGCAGTTTAGGTCCCTTAGCCCTGGATACGCAGTATTTT.